A selection of T cell receptor beta chains follows, all from one sample in a study of regulatory T cells in long-lasting Graves disease. TCRdb analysed the multiplex PCR reads with MiXCR anew, one entry per CDR3 protein. The repertoire includes some 300,000 distinct CDR3 sequences, approximately 20% of them detected once, and around 50% sits in the top ten. The sample here was peripheral blood mononuclear cells (PBMCs), taken when the disease was refractory, from a patient treated with antithyroid drugs. These receptors were collected from a female donor with Graves disease. CDR3s include the opening cysteine and the closing phenylalanine or tryptophan. The D gene is left open where the match is weak. Rows may omit the clone size; those that give it use once, few, many or a size class.

clone size: -; V gene: TRBV20-1; D gene: TRBD2; J gene: TRBJ2-4; CDR3 protein: CSARDLERESKNIQYF; CDR3 DNA: TGCAGTGCTAGAGATCTGGAGCGGGAGTCCAAAAACATTCAGTACTTC
clone size: -; V gene: TRBV19; D gene: -; J gene: TRBJ2-7; CDR3 protein: CASSSLTGREQYF; CDR3 DNA: TGTGCCAGTAGTTCACTGACAGGCCGCGAGCAGTACTTC
clone size: few; V gene: TRBV20-1; D gene: -; J gene: TRBJ1-1; CDR3 protein: CSAREGGMDEAFF; CDR3 DNA: TGCAGTGCTAGAGAAGGAGGGATGGACGAAGCTTTCTTT
clone size: -; V gene: TRBV9; D gene: TRBD1; J gene: TRBJ2-5; CDR3 protein: CASSDNRDRGAEAQYF; CDR3 DNA: TGTGCCAGCAGCGATAACCGGGACAGGGGTGCGGAGGCCCAGTACTTC
clone size: few; V gene: TRBV7-2; D gene: -; J gene: TRBJ2-1; CDR3 protein: CASTPGRTYNNEQFF; CDR3 DNA: TGTGCCAGCACACCGGGACGAACTTATAACAATGAGCAGTTCTTC
clone size: few; V gene: TRBV12-3/TRBV12-4; D gene: TRBD1; J gene: TRBJ1-2; CDR3 protein: CASSTTGGANYGYTF; CDR3 DNA: TGTGCCAGCAGCACCACAGGGGGCGCGAACTATGGCTACACCTTC
clone size: few; V gene: TRBV10-3; D gene: -; J gene: TRBJ2-7; CDR3 protein: CAISEGQGAYEQYF; CDR3 DNA: TGTGCCATCAGTGAGGGGCAGGGAGCCTACGAGCAGTACTTC
clone size: many; V gene: TRBV12-3/TRBV12-4; D gene: -; J gene: TRBJ1-1; CDR3 protein: CASSFTGYEAFF; CDR3 DNA: TGTGCCAGCAGTTTTACGGGCTATGAAGCTTTCTTT
clone size: -; V gene: TRBV2; D gene: TRBD2; J gene: TRBJ2-7; CDR3 protein: CASSQTGTSDYEQYF; CDR3 DNA: TGTGCCAGCAGTCAGACCGGGACTAGCGACTACGAGCAGTACTTC
clone size: -; V gene: TRBV9; D gene: -; J gene: TRBJ1-4; CDR3 protein: CASSLKDPPNEKLFF; CDR3 DNA: TGTGCCAGCAGCTTGAAAGATCCGCCTAATGAAAAACTGTTTTTT
clone size: many; V gene: TRBV27; D gene: -; J gene: TRBJ2-2; CDR3 protein: CASSLGIIEGELFF; CDR3 DNA: TGTGCCAGCAGTCTCGGGATAATTGAGGGGGAGCTGTTTTTT
clone size: -; V gene: TRBV20-1; D gene: TRBD1; J gene: TRBJ2-7; CDR3 protein: CSATTGQAPYEQYF; CDR3 DNA: TGCAGTGCGACCACGGGACAGGCCCCCTACGAGCAGTACTTC
clone size: -; V gene: TRBV7-9; D gene: -; J gene: TRBJ1-6; CDR3 protein: CASSLARRSDSPLHF; CDR3 DNA: TGTGCCAGCAGCTTAGCGAGGAGATCCGATTCACCCCTCCACTTT
clone size: -; V gene: TRBV6-5; D gene: -; J gene: TRBJ1-2; CDR3 protein: CASSYLGAGADYGYTF; CDR3 DNA: TGTGCCAGCAGTTACCTGGGAGCAGGAGCTGACTATGGCTACACCTTC
clone size: -; V gene: TRBV27; D gene: TRBD2; J gene: TRBJ2-7; CDR3 protein: CASSPSGLAAPGEQYF; CDR3 DNA: TGTGCCAGCAGTCCGTCTGGACTAGCGGCTCCCGGCGAGCAGTACTTC
clone size: many; V gene: TRBV2; D gene: -; J gene: TRBJ1-1; CDR3 protein: CASSFSDTEAFF; CDR3 DNA: TGTGCCAGCAGTTTTTCAGACACTGAAGCTTTCTTT
clone size: few; V gene: TRBV7-9; D gene: -; J gene: TRBJ2-7; CDR3 protein: CASSSSTRDHSYEQYF; CDR3 DNA: TGTGCCAGCAGCTCCTCGACCCGGGACCACTCCTACGAGCAGTACTTC
clone size: -; V gene: TRBV10-3; D gene: TRBD2; J gene: TRBJ2-1; CDR3 protein: CAISAPGLARDNEQFF; CDR3 DNA: TGTGCCATCAGTGCGCCGGGACTAGCGAGGGACAATGAGCAGTTCTTC
clone size: many; V gene: TRBV28; D gene: TRBD1; J gene: TRBJ1-5; CDR3 protein: CASSYYRGGRNQPQHF; CDR3 DNA: TGTGCCAGCAGTTACTACAGGGGAGGGCGAAATCAGCCCCAGCATTTT
clone size: -; V gene: TRBV7-8; D gene: -; J gene: TRBJ2-7; CDR3 protein: CASSLVTSAYEQYF; CDR3 DNA: TGTGCCAGCAGCTTAGTGACCTCGGCTTACGAGCAGTACTTC
clone size: -; V gene: TRBV6-1; D gene: -; J gene: TRBJ1-2; CDR3 protein: CASSGGQGSYGYTF; CDR3 DNA: TGTGCCAGCAGTGGCGGGCAGGGCTCCTATGGCTACACCTTC
clone size: many; V gene: TRBV3-1; D gene: -; J gene: TRBJ2-7; CDR3 protein: CASSAQGYEQYF; CDR3 DNA: TGTGCCAGCAGTGCCCAGGGCTACGAGCAGTACTTC
clone size: few; V gene: TRBV5-1; D gene: -; J gene: TRBJ1-2; CDR3 protein: CASSLAGDYTF; CDR3 DNA: TGCGCCAGCAGCTTGGCCGGGGACTACACCTTC
clone size: -; V gene: TRBV20-1; D gene: -; J gene: TRBJ2-7; CDR3 protein: CSAWAELDYEQYF; CDR3 DNA: TGCAGTGCTTGGGCCGAGCTTGACTACGAGCAGTACTTC
clone size: many; V gene: TRBV12-3/TRBV12-4; D gene: -; J gene: TRBJ2-2; CDR3 protein: CASNGDTGELFF; CDR3 DNA: TGTGCCAGCAACGGGGACACCGGGGAGCTGTTTTTT
clone size: many; V gene: TRBV2; D gene: -; J gene: TRBJ1-5; CDR3 protein: CASSSDSYNQPQHF; CDR3 DNA: TGTGCCAGCAGTTCCGACAGTTACAATCAGCCCCAGCATTTT
clone size: -; V gene: TRBV14; D gene: -; J gene: TRBJ2-7; CDR3 protein: CASSQERTGTKDEQYF; CDR3 DNA: TGTGCCAGCAGCCAAGAGAGAACGGGGACAAAGGACGAGCAGTACTTC
clone size: few; V gene: TRBV6-2/TRBV6-3; D gene: -; J gene: TRBJ1-4; CDR3 protein: CASSYLSAGTEKLFF; CDR3 DNA: TGTGCCAGCAGTTACCTCTCCGCAGGGACTGAAAAACTGTTTTTT
clone size: few; V gene: TRBV12-3/TRBV12-4; D gene: -; J gene: TRBJ2-3; CDR3 protein: CASTTTGTQYF; CDR3 DNA: TGTGCCAGCACCACGACGGGTACGCAGTATTTT
clone size: few; V gene: TRBV12-3/TRBV12-4; D gene: -; J gene: TRBJ2-5; CDR3 protein: CASSLGLEIETQYF; CDR3 DNA: TGTGCCAGCAGCCTGGGACTGGAGATTGAGACCCAGTACTTC
clone size: many; V gene: TRBV7-2; D gene: -; J gene: TRBJ2-5; CDR3 protein: CASSLAVETQYF; CDR3 DNA: TGTGCCAGCAGCTTAGCCGTAGAGACCCAGTACTTC
clone size: many; V gene: TRBV28; D gene: TRBD1; J gene: TRBJ2-5; CDR3 protein: CASRDRGHGTQYF; CDR3 DNA: TGTGCCAGCAGGGACAGGGGCCATGGGACCCAGTACTTC
clone size: few; V gene: TRBV4-1; D gene: -; J gene: TRBJ2-7; CDR3 protein: CASSQASGTSYEQYF; CDR3 DNA: TGCGCCAGCAGCCAAGCGTCCGGTACCTCCTACGAGCAGTACTTC
clone size: -; V gene: TRBV19; D gene: -; J gene: TRBJ1-5; CDR3 protein: CASSLTAWEGNQPQHF; CDR3 DNA: TGTGCCAGTAGTTTAACGGCGTGGGAAGGCAATCAGCCCCAGCATTTT
clone size: few; V gene: TRBV4-1; D gene: -; J gene: TRBJ2-6; CDR3 protein: CASSQVYRGSGANVLTF; CDR3 DNA: TGCGCCAGCAGCCAAGTTTATCGAGGATCTGGGGCCAACGTCCTGACTTTC
clone size: few; V gene: TRBV4-1; D gene: TRBD1; J gene: TRBJ1-4; CDR3 protein: CASSQTDREGEKLFF; CDR3 DNA: TGCGCCAGCAGCCAAACAGACAGGGAGGGCGAAAAACTGTTTTTT
clone size: few; V gene: TRBV6-1; D gene: -; J gene: TRBJ2-7; CDR3 protein: CASGRDPYEQYF; CDR3 DNA: TGTGCCAGCGGCAGGGATCCCTACGAGCAGTACTTC
clone size: many; V gene: TRBV10-3; D gene: -; J gene: TRBJ1-2; CDR3 protein: CAISETANPSPANYGYTF; CDR3 DNA: TGTGCCATCAGTGAGACCGCCAACCCATCGCCGGCTAACTATGGCTACACCTTC
clone size: -; V gene: TRBV20-1; D gene: -; J gene: TRBJ2-2; CDR3 protein: CSARRQYTGELFF; CDR3 DNA: TGCAGTGCCAGGCGACAGTACACCGGGGAGCTGTTTTTT
clone size: few; V gene: TRBV25-1; D gene: -; J gene: TRBJ1-5; CDR3 protein: CASSGPLGPQHF; CDR3 DNA: TGTGCCAGCAGTGGCCCCCTGGGGCCCCAGCATTTT
clone size: few; V gene: TRBV30; D gene: TRBD1; J gene: TRBJ1-1; CDR3 protein: CAWRNGQGVAAEAFF; CDR3 DNA: TGTGCCTGGAGGAACGGACAGGGGGTGGCCGCTGAAGCTTTCTTT
clone size: many; V gene: TRBV6-4; D gene: -; J gene: TRBJ1-6; CDR3 protein: CASKPDSYNSPLHF; CDR3 DNA: TGTGCCAGCAAGCCGGACAGCTATAATTCACCCCTCCACTTT
clone size: few; V gene: TRBV28; D gene: TRBD2; J gene: TRBJ2-1; CDR3 protein: CASSSDGRAYNEQFF; CDR3 DNA: TGTGCCAGCAGTTCGGACGGGAGGGCCTACAATGAGCAGTTCTTC
clone size: -; V gene: TRBV7-8; D gene: TRBD2; J gene: TRBJ2-5; CDR3 protein: CASSGRLAFQETQYF; CDR3 DNA: TGTGCCAGCAGCGGAAGACTAGCTTTTCAAGAGACCCAGTACTTC
clone size: many; V gene: TRBV28; D gene: -; J gene: TRBJ1-1; CDR3 protein: CASNEVGEGTEAFF; CDR3 DNA: TGTGCCAGCAATGAAGTGGGGGAAGGCACTGAAGCTTTCTTT
clone size: -; V gene: TRBV12-3/TRBV12-4; D gene: -; J gene: TRBJ2-2; CDR3 protein: CASSLDRVDTGELFF; CDR3 DNA: TGTGCCAGCAGTTTAGACAGGGTAGACACCGGGGAGCTGTTTTTT
clone size: many; V gene: TRBV12-3/TRBV12-4; D gene: TRBD1; J gene: TRBJ1-6; CDR3 protein: CASGQGFDSPLHF; CDR3 DNA: TGTGCCAGCGGACAGGGGTTTGATTCACCCCTCCACTTT
clone size: few; V gene: TRBV10-3; D gene: -; J gene: TRBJ1-1; CDR3 protein: CAISELVGRGSTEAFF; CDR3 DNA: TGTGCCATCAGTGAACTTGTGGGCCGAGGGTCCACTGAAGCTTTCTTT
clone size: few; V gene: TRBV3-1; D gene: -; J gene: TRBJ2-2; CDR3 protein: CASSQAQSLGLTGELFF; CDR3 DNA: TGTGCCAGCAGCCAAGCACAGTCTCTTGGTCTCACCGGGGAGCTGTTTTTT
clone size: -; V gene: TRBV25-1; D gene: -; J gene: TRBJ1-1; CDR3 protein: CASRVTENTEAFF; CDR3 DNA: TGTGCCAGCAGGGTGACAGAGAACACTGAAGCTTTCTTT
clone size: many; V gene: TRBV27; D gene: -; J gene: TRBJ1-2; CDR3 protein: CASSLRGGGFLDYGYTF; CDR3 DNA: TGTGCCAGCAGTTTAAGGGGGGGTGGGTTTCTAGACTATGGCTACACCTTC
clone size: many; V gene: TRBV11-1; D gene: -; J gene: TRBJ1-1; CDR3 protein: CASSLMKAPNTEAFF; CDR3 DNA: TGTGCCAGCAGCTTAATGAAGGCACCGAACACTGAAGCTTTCTTT
clone size: few; V gene: TRBV6-1; D gene: -; J gene: TRBJ1-4; CDR3 protein: CASSARGGEEKLFF; CDR3 DNA: TGTGCCAGCAGTGCCAGGGGCGGGGAGGAAAAACTGTTTTTT
clone size: many; V gene: TRBV11-2; D gene: TRBD1; J gene: TRBJ2-5; CDR3 protein: CASSLDLIGDSEETQYF; CDR3 DNA: TGTGCCAGCAGCTTAGATCTTATTGGGGACAGCGAAGAGACCCAGTACTTC
clone size: few; V gene: TRBV12-3/TRBV12-4; D gene: -; J gene: TRBJ1-3; CDR3 protein: CASIVGQSSGNTIYF; CDR3 DNA: TGTGCCAGCATTGTCGGACAGAGCTCTGGAAACACCATATATTTT
clone size: many; V gene: TRBV7-2; D gene: -; J gene: TRBJ1-5; CDR3 protein: CASSLDRSQPQHF; CDR3 DNA: TGTGCCAGCAGCTTAGACAGAAGTCAGCCCCAGCATTTT
clone size: -; V gene: TRBV9; D gene: -; J gene: TRBJ1-5; CDR3 protein: CASSSQPNQPQHF; CDR3 DNA: TGTGCCAGCAGCTCCCAACCAAATCAGCCCCAGCATTTT
clone size: many; V gene: TRBV30; D gene: -; J gene: TRBJ1-6; CDR3 protein: CAWSVDRQNSPLHF; CDR3 DNA: TGTGCCTGGAGTGTAGACAGGCAAAATTCACCCCTCCACTTT
clone size: -; V gene: TRBV7-9; D gene: TRBD2; J gene: TRBJ2-5; CDR3 protein: CASSSSGLAETQYF; CDR3 DNA: TGTGCCAGCAGCTCTTCCGGACTAGCGGAGACCCAGTACTTC